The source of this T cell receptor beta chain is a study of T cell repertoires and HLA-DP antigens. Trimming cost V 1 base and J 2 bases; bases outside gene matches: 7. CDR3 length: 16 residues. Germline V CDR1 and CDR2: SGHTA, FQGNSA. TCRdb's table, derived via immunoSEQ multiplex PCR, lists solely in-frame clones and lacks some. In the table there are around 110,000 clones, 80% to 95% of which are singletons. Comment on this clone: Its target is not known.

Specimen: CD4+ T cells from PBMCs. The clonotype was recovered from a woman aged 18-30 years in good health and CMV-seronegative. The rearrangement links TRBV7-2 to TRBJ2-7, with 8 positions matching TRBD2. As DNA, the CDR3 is TGTGCCAGCAGCTTAGTTAGTAGCGGGGCCACCTACGAGCAGTACGTC. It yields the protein CASSLVSSGATYEQYV.